Each of the 14 T cell receptor beta chains below was sequenced from the same sample in a study of graft-versus-host responses after intestinal transplantation. The assay was immunoSEQ multiplex PCR, and TCRdb's table has in-frame clones only and misses some. The sample consists of some 100,000 clones, about 90% of them appearing once. Their specific antigens are unknown. Sequenced material: unstimulated CD4+ T cells sorted from spleen or lymph node cells, taken before transplant. The receptors were gathered from a human donor who was the organ donor for an intestinal transplant.

This clone appeared once. V and J are TRBV6-5 and TRBJ1-2; a possible D gene is TRBD1 (6 bases). The germline gives CDR1 MNHEY, CDR2 SVGAGI. V lost 6 bases and J lost 4, with 12 bases in between. The length of the CDR3 is 13 residues. The CDR3 sequence: CASRGQGGYGYTF. The CDR3, as DNA: TGTGCCAGCAGAGGGCAAGGGGGCTATGGCTACACCTTC.

The chain is built from TRBV6-1 and TRBJ1-5; no reliable D call. Germline CDR1 MNHNS, CDR2 SASEGT. The V and J ends lost 9 bases and 2 bases respectively, with 17 bases between them. The CDR3 has 15 residues. The CDR3 spells CASHRVSGGNQPQHF. DNA of the CDR3: TGTGCCAGTCATAGGGTCTCAGGCGGCAATCAGCCCCAGCATTTT.

This clone appeared a few times. This chain connects TRBV10-2 to TRBJ1-3, with D unresolved. This CDR3 spans 14 amino acids. Germline loops: CDR1 WSHSY, CDR2 SAAADI. Deletions cut 6 bases from V and 4 bases from J, with 13 bases between. CDR3 nucleotide sequence: TGCGCCAGCAGAACCCCTGACGCGGGAAACACCATATATTTT. Translating it yields CASRTPDAGNTIYF.

This chain uses TRBV13 with TRBJ2-5, with 11 positions matching TRBD1. The better agreement between TRBJ2-7 and the DNA end casts doubt on the J call. The length of the CDR3 is 14 residues. Germline V lookup: CDR1 PRHDT, CDR2 FYEKMQ (reference sequence). CDR3 in DNA: TGTGCCAGCAGCCACGGGACAGGGGGGTACGAGCAGTACTTC. Its protein is CASSHGTGGYEQYF.

This chain joins TRBV19 and TRBJ1-2; unclear D gene. The CDR3 sequence is 15 residues long. Trimming pared 0 bases from V and 7 bases from J, leaving 15 bases between. The germline V gene encodes CDR1 LNHDA and CDR2 SQIVND (reference sequence). This CDR3 reads CASSIEGRLLPGYTF. The DNA of the CDR3 is TGTGCCAGTAGTATAGAAGGCCGGCTTCTTCCTGGCTACACCTTC.

This chain uses TRBV6-1 with TRBJ1-1; D remains unclear. The germline CDR1 and CDR2 sequences are MNHNS and SASEGT. Trimming took off 0 bases at V and 6 bases at J, with 11 bases between the two ends. The CDR3 has 14 residues. The DNA of the CDR3 is TGTGCCAGCAGTGAAGCGGGCAGCTTTGCTGAAGCTTTCTTT. Protein product: CASSEAGSFAEAFF.

The chain joins TRBV5-5 to TRBJ1-5; D is unresolved. The V and J ends lost 1 base and 0 bases respectively, with 8 bases between them. Germline CDR1 and CDR2: SGHKS and YYEKEE (reference sequence). The CDR3 consists of 15 residues. The CDR3, as DNA: TGTGCCAGCAGCTTGATGTTCTATAGCAATCAGCCCCAGCATTTT. Its protein product is CASSLMFYSNQPQHF.

This clone was seen a handful of times. The chain employs TRBV2 and TRBJ2-2, with D possibly matching TRBD2 (6 bases). V shed 3 bases and J shed 5 bases, with 13 bases lying between them. Per the germline V gene, CDR1 is SNHLY and CDR2 is FYNNEI. The CDR3 sequence is 15 residues long. The CDR3, as DNA: TGTGCCAGCAGTGATGGAGGGCGAGGGACCGGGGAGCTGTTTTTT. It codes for CASSDGGRGTGELFF.

This sequence joins TRBV5-1 and TRBJ2-5; D is perhaps TRBD1 (8 bases). V was shortened by 5 bases and J by 2 bases, with 16 bases between the two germline ends. Per germline, CDR1 SGHRS and CDR2 YFSETQ. The CDR3 spans 15 residues. Here the CDR3 reads CASRRTGREQETQYF. In nucleotides, the CDR3 is TGCGCCAGCAGGCGGACAGGGCGGGAGCAAGAGACCCAGTACTTC.

J is TRBJ1-6 and V is TRBV5-8; the D is unclear. The CDR3 has 16 amino acids. The V gene lost 4 bases and the J gene lost 3 bases, with 14 bases spanning the gap. Germline V gene sequence: CDR1 SGHTS, CDR2 YDEGEE. The CDR3 loop is CASSRRLVGYNSPLHF. CDR3 nucleotides: TGTGCCAGCAGCCGACGCCTGGTCGGCTATAATTCACCCCTCCACTTT.

The genes are TRBV2 and TRBJ2-7; 12 nucleotides line up with TRBD2. Trimming took 1 base from V and 3 from J; bases not matched to a gene: 10. CDR1 and CDR2 from the germline V gene are SNHLY and FYNNEI. There are 18 residues in the CDR3. CDR3 DNA: TGTGCCAGCAGTGAAGGGCCTAGCGGGGGGGTTTTCTACTACGAGCAGTACTTC. Protein product: CASSEGPSGGVFYYEQYF.

The chain recombines TRBV27 with TRBJ1-5, with 7 nucleotides matching TRBD1. The CDR3 loop spans 15 amino acids. Germline assignment: CDR1 MNHEY and CDR2 SMNVEV (reference sequence). V shed 3 bases and J 1 base; nucleotides not matched to a gene: 3. CDR3 DNA sequence: TGTGCCAGCAGTTTTATACAGGGGAGCAATCAGCCCCAGCATTTT. Translated, it gives CASSFIQGSNQPQHF.

The CDR3 region has the DNA TGTGCCAGCTCACCACCGGGGAGCTGGGAGACCCAGTACTTC. Amino acids: CASSPPGSWETQYF. V is TRBV18 and J is TRBJ2-5; D possibly corresponds to TRBD2 (5 bases). This CDR3 spans 14 amino acids. Germline V gene data show CDR1 as KGHSH and CDR2 as LQKENI. Trimming removed 0 bases at V and 5 bases at J, with 10 bases between. The complete variable domain, with remaining parts taken from reference TRBV18 and TRBJ2-5, reads NAGVMQNPRHLVRRRGQEARLRCSPMKGHSHVYWYRQLPEEGLKFMVYLQKENIIDESGMPKERFSAEFPKEGPSILRIQQVVRGDSAAYFCASSPPGSWETQYFGPGTRLLVL.

The V call is TRBV19, the J call TRBJ1-6, with unresolved D. There are 15 residues in the CDR3. Trimming removed 5 bases at V and 6 bases at J, with 14 bases between. The V gene's germline CDR1 is LNHDA and CDR2 SQIVND (reference sequence). This chain's CDR3 is CASSSRGGLNSPLHF. The CDR3 DNA reads as TGTGCCAGTAGTTCCCGGGGAGGACTTAATTCACCCCTCCACTTT.